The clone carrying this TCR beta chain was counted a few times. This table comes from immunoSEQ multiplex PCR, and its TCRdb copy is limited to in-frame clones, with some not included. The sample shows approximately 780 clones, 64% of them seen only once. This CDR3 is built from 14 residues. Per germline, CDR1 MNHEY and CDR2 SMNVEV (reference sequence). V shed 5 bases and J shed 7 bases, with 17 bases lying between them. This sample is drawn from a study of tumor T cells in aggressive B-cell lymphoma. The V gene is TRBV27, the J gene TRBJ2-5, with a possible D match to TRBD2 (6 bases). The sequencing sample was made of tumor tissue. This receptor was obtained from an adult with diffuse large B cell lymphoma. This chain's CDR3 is CASSLPGEGGTQYF. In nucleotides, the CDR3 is TGTGCCAGCAGTCTCCCGGGGGAAGGAGGGACCCAGTACTTC.